These 6 T cell receptor beta chains came from one sample sequenced in a study of blood T cell repertoires in COVID-19. Repertoires were generated with immunoSEQ multiplex PCR, while TCRdb's copy carries only in-frame clones and drops some. The table includes about 97,000 clones, around 87% detected once. Specimen: peripheral blood. Every receptor here comes from a woman between 25 and 40 years old with acute or convalescent COVID-19.

The gene calls are TRBV10-3 and TRBJ2-1; a weak D match, TRBD2 (6 bases). CDR1 is ENHRY, CDR2 SYGVKD, per germline. The CDR3 spans 16 residues. V lost 0 bases, J lost 8 bases, and 17 bases lay in between. In DNA, the CDR3 is TGTGCCATCAGTGAGTCAGTCGACGGGGGATGGGATGAGCAGTTCTTC. Translating gives CAISESVDGGWDEQFF.

The chain carries TRBV19 and TRBJ1-1, with D maybe TRBD1 (6 bases). The V gene lost 5 bases and the J gene lost 4 bases, with 14 bases spanning the gap. CDR1 and CDR2 from the germline V gene are LNHDA and SQIVND (reference sequence). CDR3 length equals 14 residues. CDR3 DNA sequence: TGTGCCAGTAGTGTCCAGGGGATAGGCACTGAAGCTTTCTTT. Encoded protein: CASSVQGIGTEAFF.

In its sample, this clone was seen a few times. The chain couples TRBV7-8 to TRBJ2-3; TRBD1 matches at 7 bases. V shed 1 base and J 2 bases; nucleotides not matched to a gene: 6. This CDR3 comprises 16 residues. Germline loops: CDR1 SGHVS, CDR2 FQNEAQ. CDR3 DNA sequence: TGTGCCAGCAGCTTAGTCACAGGGGCGGCCACAGATACGCAGTATTTT. Translated: CASSLVTGAATDTQYF. The full variable domain, completed using reference TRBV7-8 and TRBJ2-3, is GAGVSQSPRYKVAKRGQDVALRCDPISGHVSLFWYQQALGQGPEFLTYFQNEAQLDKSGLPSDRFFAERPEGSVSTLKIQRTQQEDSAVYLCASSLVTGAATDTQYFGPGTRLTVL.

V usage is TRBV7-3 and J usage is TRBJ2-7, with a weak D call TRBD1 (6 bases). CDR1 is SGHTA and CDR2 is FQGTGA in the germline V gene. The CDR3 loop spans 13 amino acids. V lost 1 base to trimming and J lost 6 bases, with 10 bases between them. In DNA form, the CDR3 reads TGTGCCAGCAGCTTAAGTCAGGGGACCGAGCAGTACTTC. Translating it yields CASSLSQGTEQYF.

V is TRBV7-8 and J is TRBJ1-1, with D perhaps TRBD1 (6 bases). Trimming cost V 1 base and J 2 bases, with 11 bases left between them. This CDR3 is 15 amino acids long. The germline V gene encodes CDR1 SGHVS and CDR2 FQNEAQ. The CDR3 DNA is TGTGCCAGCAGCTTAGATCGGGGGGGCAACACTGAAGCTTTCTTT. Protein product: CASSLDRGGNTEAFF.

The rearrangement uses TRBV5-6 and TRBJ1-4; TRBD1 aligns across 9 bases. Per germline, CDR1 SGHDT and CDR2 YYEEEE. With 3 bases clipped from V and 10 bases from J, the junction kept 7 bases outside the gene matches. The CDR3 totals 14 residues. The CDR3 spells CASSWDRETGKLFF. CDR3 DNA: TGTGCCAGCAGCTGGGACAGGGAAACGGGAAAACTGTTTTTT. Supplemented by reference TRBV5-6 and TRBJ1-4, the full variable domain reads DAGVTQSPTHLIKTRGQQVTLRCSPKSGHDTVSWYQQALGQGPQFIFQYYEEEERQRGNFPDRFSGHQFPNYSSELNVNALLLGDSALYLCASSWDRETGKLFFGSGTQLSVL.